These T cell receptor beta chains were read from a single sample in a study of vaccination effects on CD4 cells after COVID-19. Here immunoSEQ multiplex PCR was the method, and the copy in TCRdb shows in-frame clones only, minus some. The sample yields some 56,000 clones, more than 65% seen once. These TCRs are of unknown antigen specificity. The sequencing here drew on CD4+ T cells from PBMCs cultured with HIV peptides, taken before COVID-19 vaccination. The source of these receptors is a human donor who had a prior SARS-CoV-2 infection. Both conserved end residues are part of each CDR3. The D gene is left open where the match is weak. Where a row states a size, it is once, few, many or the class of an expanded clone; other rows omit it.

clone size | J gene | D gene | V gene | CDR3 length | CDR3 protein | CDR3 DNA
once | TRBJ1-6 | NA | TRBV15 | 12 | CATSRVGSPLHF | TGTGCCACCAGCAGAGTAGGCTCACCCCTCCACTTT
NA | TRBJ1-2 | NA | TRBV11-2 | 12 | CASSLFRDGYTF | TGTGCCAGCAGCCTCTTTCGGGATGGCTACACCTTC
once | TRBJ2-7 | TRBD1 | TRBV2 | 14 | CASSEGQGIYEQYF | TGTGCCAGCAGTGAGGGACAGGGGATCTACGAGCAGTACTTC
NA | TRBJ2-5 | TRBD1 | TRBV5-1 | 16 | CASSFTGTGGAETQYF | TGCGCCAGCAGCTTTACCGGGACAGGGGGTGCTGAGACCCAGTACTTC
NA | TRBJ2-2 | NA | TRBV3-1/TRBV3-2 | 16 | CASSARSRGSTGELFF | TGTGCCAGCAGCGCCCGATCCCGCGGGTCAACCGGGGAGCTGTTTTTT
once | TRBJ2-1 | TRBD2 | TRBV24-1 | 17 | CATSDSRLAGDRDEQFF | TGTGCCACCAGTGACTCCCGACTAGCGGGAGATCGTGATGAGCAGTTCTTC
NA | TRBJ2-7 | NA | TRBV9 | 17 | CASSVGVVGQGLHEQYF | TGTGCCAGCAGCGTAGGAGTTGTGGGGCAGGGACTCCACGAGCAGTACTTC
NA | TRBJ2-7 | NA | TRBV10-3 | 14 | CAISADLSENEQYF | TGTGCCATCAGTGCCGATCTTTCGGAAAACGAGCAGTACTTC
NA | TRBJ1-1 | TRBD1 | TRBV6-8 | 14 | CASSKGAKCTEAFF | TGTGCCAGCAGTAAGGGGGCTAAATGCACTGAAGCTTTCTTT
NA | TRBJ2-5 | TRBD2 | TRBV5-4 | 15 | CASSQASGDQETQYF | TGTGCCAGCAGCCAAGCTAGCGGAGACCAAGAGACCCAGTACTTC
NA | TRBJ1-1 | NA | TRBV5-1 | 16 | CASSLGRGGMNTEAFF | TGCGCCAGCAGCTTGGGGAGAGGGGGTATGAACACTGAAGCTTTCTTT
NA | TRBJ2-5 | NA | TRBV7-3 | 13 | CASSLNSLETQYF | TGTGCCAGCAGCTTAAATTCCTTAGAGACCCAGTACTTC
NA | TRBJ2-7 | NA | TRBV9 | 14 | CASSPRPADYEQYF | TGTGCCAGCAGCCCCCGGCCGGCGGATTACGAGCAGTACTTC
NA | TRBJ2-7 | TRBD1 | TRBV18 | 19 | CASSPRGVSPGQGTYEQYF | TGTGCCAGCTCACCGAGAGGAGTTAGTCCGGGACAGGGGACCTACGAGCAGTACTTC
NA | TRBJ1-2 | TRBD1 | TRBV6-5 | 15 | CASIQRQGRYYGYTF | TGTGCCAGCATACAAAGACAGGGGAGGTACTATGGCTACACCTTC
NA | TRBJ2-5 | TRBD2 | TRBV6-5 | 13 | CAGRTSGVGTQYF | TGTGCCGGAAGGACTAGCGGAGTAGGGACCCAGTACTTC
NA | TRBJ2-1 | NA | TRBV5-1 | 17 | CASSLGYAGDSYNEQFF | TGCGCCAGCAGCTTGGGGTATGCAGGAGACTCCTACAATGAGCAGTTCTTC
NA | TRBJ1-2 | NA | TRBV2 | 13 | CASARGSDYGYTF | TGTGCCAGCGCCAGGGGTTCGGACTATGGCTACACCTTC
NA | TRBJ2-4 | NA | TRBV11-1 | 15 | CASSLLKGADSVQYF | TGTGCCAGCAGCTTACTTAAGGGAGCAGACTCGGTTCAGTACTTC
few | TRBJ1-2 | NA | TRBV3-1/TRBV3-2 | 13 | CASSQDHIYGYTF | TGTGCCAGCAGCCAAGATCACATCTATGGCTACACCTTC
NA | TRBJ2-2 | NA | TRBV5-5 | 14 | CASSLRVTTGELFF | TGTGCCAGCAGCTTGAGGGTGACAACCGGGGAGCTGTTTTTT
NA | TRBJ2-7 | NA | TRBV5-1 | 15 | CASSLGGRSTYEQYF | TGCGCCAGCAGCTTGGGGGGTCGCAGTACCTACGAGCAGTACTTC
few | TRBJ2-3 | NA | TRBV4-1 | 16 | CASSGDGYYSTDTQYF | TGCGCCAGCAGCGGGGACGGCTATTATAGCACAGATACGCAGTATTTT
NA | TRBJ1-1 | NA | TRBV7-9 | 16 | CASSFRDGLMNTEAFF | TGTGCCAGCAGCTTCCGGGACGGCCTCATGAACACTGAAGCTTTCTTT
NA | TRBJ2-3 | TRBD1 | TRBV27 | 14 | CASSLDRGTDTQYF | TGTGCCAGCAGTTTGGACAGGGGAACAGATACGCAGTATTTT
NA | TRBJ2-4 | NA | TRBV4-2 | 15 | CASSQKGTVQNIQYF | TGTGCCAGCAGCCAAAAGGGGACCGTACAAAACATTCAGTACTTC
NA | TRBJ1-3 | TRBD1 | TRBV9 | 16 | CASGREGATSGNTIYF | TGTGCCAGCGGGAGGGAGGGGGCAACCTCTGGAAACACCATATATTTT